Described below is a single T cell receptor beta chain sequence and its context. As yet, its antigen is unknown. One entry per CDR3 protein results from TCRdb running MiXCR on the 5' RACE reads. The table records approximately 350,000 distinct CDR3 sequences, 11% of them present only once. The data were obtained in a study of T cells after yellow fever vaccination. Whole-study results and caveats: Post-booster repertoires contained most primary-vaccination clones again (96% CD4, around 88% CD8).

Germline values: CDR1 SGHRS, CDR2 YFSETQ. Trimming at V came to 2 bases and at J to 2 bases, leaving 2 bases not matched to a gene. The length of the CDR3 is 14 residues. This specimen consisted of PBMCs, obtained on the day of the first yellow fever vaccination. The gene calls are TRBV5-1 and TRBJ1-1; TRBD1 matches at 8 bases. This clonotype originated in a man between 18 and 35 years old who received the YFV17D yellow fever vaccine. The CDR3 DNA is TGCGCCAGCAGCTTTCAGGGGGCAAACACTGAAGCTTTCTTT. Residues: CASSFQGANTEAFF.